These 3 T cell receptor beta chains were all obtained from the same sample, sequenced in a study of OX40 agonist ivuxolimab in advanced cancers. Library construction relied on the immunoSEQ multiplex PCR assay. TCRdb mirrors the immuneACCESS table, restricted to in-frame sequences. Some clones are absent from its copies; in checked studies, under half trace to an unresolved V gene, and the reason for the others is unknown. A total of 50,000 to 65,000 clones appear in this sample, roughly 90% of them only once. 0.67% of the sample goes to the ten largest clones. The sample here was CD4+ or CD8+ T cells sorted from blood, taken in a trial of the OX40 agonist ivuxolimab. The receptors come from an adult with an advanced solid tumor such as melanoma, head and neck, liver or kidney cancer.

The chain joins TRBV5-6 to TRBJ1-1, with D unclear. Germline V gene lookup returns CDR1 SGHDT and CDR2 YYEEEE. V gave up 1 base and J gave up 4 bases, with 2 bases separating them. CDR3 size: 11 residues. CDR3: CASSLTTEAFF. The CDR3 bases are TGTGCCAGCAGCTTGACCACTGAAGCTTTCTTT.

The J gene is TRBJ1-1, the V gene TRBV5-4, with a tentative D call TRBD1 (6 bases). V was trimmed by 0 bases and J by 3 bases, leaving 9 bases between them. The CDR3 totals 14 residues. CDR1 and CDR2 from the germline V gene are SGHNT and YYREEE (reference sequence). CDR3 loop: CASSLGTGYTEAFF. The CDR3 DNA reads as TGTGCCAGCAGCTTGGGTACAGGGTACACTGAAGCTTTCTTT.

This chain links TRBV6-4 with TRBJ2-2; weak D call: TRBD1 (5 bases). Trimming took off 6 bases at V and 6 bases at J, with 14 bases between the two ends. The germline gives CDR1 MRHNA, CDR2 SNTAGT. The CDR3 totals 14 residues. Written as DNA, the CDR3 is TGTGCCAGCAGCCGCACAGGTTTTGCCGGGGAGCTGTTTTTT. Translating gives CASSRTGFAGELFF.